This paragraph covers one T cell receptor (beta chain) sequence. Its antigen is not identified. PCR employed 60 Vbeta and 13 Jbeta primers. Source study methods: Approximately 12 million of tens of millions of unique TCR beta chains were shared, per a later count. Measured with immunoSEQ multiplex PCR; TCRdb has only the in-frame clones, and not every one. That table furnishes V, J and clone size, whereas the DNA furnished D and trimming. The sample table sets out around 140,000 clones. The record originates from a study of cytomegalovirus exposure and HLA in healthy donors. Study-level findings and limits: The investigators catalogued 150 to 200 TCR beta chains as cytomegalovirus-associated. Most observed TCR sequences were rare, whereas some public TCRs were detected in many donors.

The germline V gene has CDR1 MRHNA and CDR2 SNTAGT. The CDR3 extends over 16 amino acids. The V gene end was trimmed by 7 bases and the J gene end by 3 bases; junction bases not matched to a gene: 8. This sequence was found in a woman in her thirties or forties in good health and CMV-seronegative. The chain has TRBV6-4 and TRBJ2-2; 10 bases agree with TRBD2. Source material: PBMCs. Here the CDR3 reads CASMNTGTSDTGELFF. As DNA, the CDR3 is TGTGCCAGCATGAACACCGGGACTAGCGACACCGGGGAGCTGTTTTTT.